This T cell receptor beta chain was identified in a study of T cells after yellow fever vaccination. Study outcomes and limitations: Abundant clonotypes from the bulk population could get into FACS-sorted repertoires as contaminants. There was a small share of clonotypes that showed up in both the CD4 and CD8 compartments. Post-booster repertoires again held most primary-vaccination clones (roughly 96% CD4, about 90% CD8).

Template switching with 5'RACE generated the TCR cDNA and added a universal primer site and UMIs. MiXCR, run by TCRdb on the 5' RACE reads, gives a single entry per CDR3 protein. The table has under 400,000 distinct CDR3 sequences, roughly 11% seen once; the top ten hold around 18%. Germline CDR1 and CDR2: SQVTM and ANQGSEA. This CDR3 is built from 13 residues. V lost 7 bases, J lost 8 bases, and 18 bases lay in between. With respect to this clonotype: Antigen: not known.

This material consisted of PBMCs, taken on the day of the first yellow fever vaccination. The clonotype originates from a man aged 18 to 29 who received the YFV17D yellow fever vaccine. The V gene is TRBV29-1, the J gene TRBJ2-1, with a tentative D call TRBD1 (8 bases). The CDR3 DNA reads TGCAGCGCCAAGCAGGGGGCGGGGGATGAGCAGTTCTTC. Protein product: CSAKQGAGDEQFF.